This TCR beta chain came from a study of T-cell reconstitution after alpha-beta-depleted transplantation in children. This clonotype has more than one count but fewer than ten. In germline, CDR1 is LGHNA, CDR2 YSLEER. The length of the CDR3 is 17 residues. V gave up 0 bases and J gave up 4 bases; unmatched junction bases: 9. The library targeted TCRbeta and was prepared with unique molecular identifiers. TCRdb analysed the PCR reads with MiXCR anew, one entry per CDR3 protein. The sample lists a few hundred thousand distinct CDR3 sequences, 12% occurring once. Sample: PBMCs from the stem cell graft donor, taken from the stem cell graft. This clonotype was sampled from a human donor who donated a stem cell graft to a child with combined immunodeficiency. The chain uses TRBV4-3 and TRBJ2-1, with TRBD2 matching over 7 bases. DNA of the CDR3: TGCGCCAGCAGCCAAGACCCCAGCGGGGCGAATTACAATGAGCAGTTCTTC. Translation: CASSQDPSGANYNEQFF.